Below, 5 T cell receptor beta chains from the same sample are listed, as sequenced in a study of T cell changes during pregnancy in multiple sclerosis (dated by TCRdb to the late 2010s). The method was the immunoSEQ multiplex PCR assay. In its TCRdb copy, this immuneACCESS table keeps in-frame sequences only and misses some clones. Where compared with another copy, unresolved V genes explain less than half of these, and the others have no known cause. This sample holds about 98,000 clones; around 92% were observed only once. The ten largest account for approximately 2.2% of the sample. The input for sequencing was peripheral blood, taken after pregnancy. The receptors were gathered from a female donor in good health, enrolled as a control in a pregnancy study.

This clone has only a few counts. This rearrangement joins TRBV6-1 to TRBJ1-5; 9 bases map to TRBD1. The CDR3 is 15 amino acids. With 5 bases clipped from V and 5 bases from J, the junction kept 7 bases outside the gene matches. Germline V CDR1 and CDR2: MNHNS, SASEGT. DNA for the CDR3: TGTGCCAGCAGTTGGACAGGGGCTCTCGATCAGCCCCAGCATTTT. Protein: CASSWTGALDQPQHF.

The V call is TRBV28, the J call TRBJ2-7; 14 bases fit TRBD2. The germline V gene has CDR1 MDHEN and CDR2 SYDVKM. The V and J ends lost 5 bases and 0 bases, in that order; junction bases with no gene match: 6. The length of the CDR3 is 17 residues. The CDR3 region is CASSTGTSGGLSYEQYF. CDR3 sequence (DNA): TGTGCCAGCAGTACCGGGACTAGCGGGGGCCTCTCCTACGAGCAGTACTTC.

This chain uses TRBV11-2 with TRBJ2-3; TRBD1 is a possible D gene (6 bases). The CDR3 contains 15 residues. V lost 3 bases to trimming and J lost 2 bases, with 12 bases between them. CDR1 and CDR2 (germline): SGHAT, FQNNGV. The CDR3 DNA follows: TGTGCCAGCAGCTTGGGGGCGGAATACACAGATACGCAGTATTTT. Protein product: CASSLGAEYTDTQYF.

J is TRBJ2-7 and V is TRBV27, with 7 bases aligning to TRBD1. CDR3 size: 15 residues. The germline V gene encodes CDR1 MNHEY and CDR2 SMNVEV (reference sequence). Losses at the gene ends were 4 bases for V and 4 bases for J; bases not matched to a gene: 10. CDR3 sequence reads: CASSSLKGAAYEQYF. For the CDR3, the DNA is TGTGCCAGCAGTTCTCTAAAGGGGGCAGCGTACGAGCAGTACTTC.

The genes are TRBV6-1 and TRBJ1-1; D is ambiguous. Trimming removed 7 bases at V and 0 bases at J, with 9 bases between. The CDR3 contains 13 residues. From germline, CDR1 is MNHNS and CDR2 SASEGT. The CDR3 DNA is TGTGCCAGCAACCCGCCGGTGAACACTGAAGCTTTCTTT. Amino acid sequence: CASNPPVNTEAFF.